This T cell receptor (beta chain) was profiled in a study of blood T cell repertoires in COVID-19. The overall study: The study drew acute and convalescent COVID-19 samples from the United States, Italy and Spain.

The CDR3 runs 16 residues. With 4 bases removed from V and 6 bases from J, the gap between germline ends came to 20 bases. Germline CDR1 and CDR2: SGHRS and YFSETQ. Data came from immunoSEQ multiplex PCR; TCRdb stores just in-frame clones and leaves some out. The sample has approximately 290,000 clones, approximately 85% seen once; the top ten hold 0.87%. This receptor was obtained from a human donor with COVID-19, enrolled during active disease. The donor label of this sample is uncertain. The chain is built from TRBV5-1 and TRBJ2-1; D possibly corresponds to TRBD2 (5 bases). The specimen was peripheral blood. The CDR3 bases are TGCGCCAGCAGCCTGAGATTGGACTCTATACTCAATGAGCAGTTCTTC. It codes for CASSLRLDSILNEQFF.